This entry lists 18 T cell receptor beta chains sequenced from one sample in a study of human T cells and chemical hapten exposure. The time point denotes: patch test 2, 6 weeks after DPC sensitization. Treatment meaning: therapeutic diphenylcyclopropenone sensitization with weekly scalp DPC. TCRdb redid the calling of the RACE reads with MiXCR, one entry per CDR3 protein. Here the sample spans tens of thousands of distinct CDR3 sequences, approximately 11% being singletons. Here the sequenced sample was whole blood, taken in connection with sensitization to the hapten diphenylcyclopropenone (DPC). The source of these receptors is a man aged 40-49 years with alopecia areata. Some clones in this sample may be carry-over from other donors' samples.

This clonotype came up many times. This chain uses TRBV28 with TRBJ1-6; 7 bases fit TRBD1. CDR3 length equals 16 residues. V was clipped by 2 bases and J by 6 bases; unmatched bases: 7. The germline CDR1 and CDR2 sequences are MDHEN and SYDVKM. CDR3 protein: CASSLRQTGPNSPLHF. The CDR3 coding sequence is TGTGCCAGCAGTTTACGCCAGACAGGGCCTAATTCACCCCTCCACTTT.

This clonotype was recorded at least ten times. V is TRBV5-1 and J is TRBJ2-5; D is undetermined. Germline V gene data show CDR1 as SGHRS and CDR2 as YFSETQ. Trimming removed 2 bases from V and 1 base from J, with 6 bases in between. The length of the CDR3 is 13 residues. Written as DNA, the CDR3 is TGCGCCAGCAGCTTTGGCAGCCAAGAGACCCAGTACTTC. Residues: CASSFGSQETQYF. Full variable domain (remainder filled in from reference TRBV5-1 and TRBJ2-5): KAGVTQTPRYLIKTRGQQVTLSCSPISGHRSVSWYQQTPGQGLQFLFEYFSETQRNKGNFPGRFSGRQFSNSRSEMNVSTLELGDSALYLCASSFGSQETQYFGPGTRLLVL.

Ten or more counts support this clonotype. V and J are TRBV7-2 and TRBJ2-5, with a weak D call TRBD2 (6 bases). V lost 2 bases and J 1 base, leaving 14 bases between the germline ends. CDR1 and CDR2 from the germline V gene are SGHTA and FQGNSA. The CDR3 has 16 amino acids. In nucleotides, the CDR3 is TGTGCCAGCAGCTTAAACCCAGCGGGCCCCCAAGAGACCCAGTACTTC. It specifies CASSLNPAGPQETQYF.

The chain recombines TRBV14 with TRBJ1-1; D is perhaps TRBD1 (5 bases). Trimming left V 4 bases short and J 1 base short, with 13 bases between. CDR1 and CDR2 (germline): SGHDN, FVKESK. The CDR3 has 15 residues. DNA for the CDR3: TGTGCCAGCAGCCGGTGGGACCTAGGGAACACTGAAGCTTTCTTT. Protein: CASSRWDLGNTEAFF.

This chain uses TRBV30 with TRBJ1-1; D is uncertain. This CDR3 has 12 residues. V was clipped by 1 base and J by 10 bases, with 13 bases between them. Germline assignment: CDR1 GTSNPN and CDR2 SVGIG (reference sequence). Here the CDR3 DNA reads TGTGCCTGGAGTGCTGACATCTCCTCAGCTTTCTTT. Amino acid sequence: CAWSADISSAFF.

This chain links TRBV21-1 with TRBJ2-3; the listed D gene, TRBD2, was not tested against the DNA. TRBV21-1 is annotated as a pseudogene. The CDR3 contains 14 residues. In DNA, the CDR3 is TGTGCCAACAATCCGGGACTAGCGAGAGATACGCAGTATTTT. Amino acids: CANNPGLARDTQYF.

This clonotype was observed at least ten times. The rearrangement links TRBV6-6 to TRBJ1-4, with TRBD1 matching 9 bases. The V gene's germline CDR1 is MNHNY and CDR2 SVGAGI (reference sequence). V gave up 2 bases and J gave up 8 bases; unmatched junction bases: 3. The CDR3 consists of 14 residues. CDR3 sequence: CASSYRQGDEKLFF. CDR3 nucleotides: TGTGCCAGCAGTTACCGACAGGGGGACGAAAAACTGTTTTTT.

This clonotype was seen more than once but under ten times. J is TRBJ1-4 and V is TRBV9; the D is unclear. V lost 4 bases, J lost 7 bases, and 17 bases lay in between. The CDR3 length is 15 residues. Germline CDR1 reads SGDLS; CDR2 reads YYNGEE. CDR3 in amino acids: CASSPAPTRGEKLFF. The CDR3 region has the DNA TGTGCCAGCAGCCCCGCCCCGACCCGGGGTGAAAAACTGTTTTTT.

This clonotype was seen a handful of times. The chain links TRBV15 to TRBJ1-2; 7 nucleotides align to TRBD1. Germline values: CDR1 LNHNV, CDR2 YYDKDF (reference sequence). The CDR3 length is 18 residues. Trimming cost V 0 bases and J 4 bases; bases outside gene matches: 14. CDR3 residues: CATSRDRVIGDSLYGYTF. In DNA form, the CDR3 reads TGTGCCACCAGCAGAGATCGGGTGATTGGGGACAGCCTCTATGGCTACACCTTC.

V gene TRBV7-2 combines with J gene TRBJ1-3; TRBD1 matches 11 bases. The V segment lost 5 bases and the J segment 3 bases; nucleotides outside the gene matches: 3. Germline V gene lookup returns CDR1 SGHTA and CDR2 FQGNSA. The CDR3 has 15 amino acids. CDR3 coding DNA: TGTGCCAGCAGCGTCGGGACAGGGGGTGGAAACACCATATATTTT. Its translation is CASSVGTGGGNTIYF.

The chain recombines TRBV6-2 or TRBV6-3 with TRBJ2-1, with TRBD2 matching over 14 bases. V gave up 6 bases and J gave up 8 bases; unmatched junction bases: 6. Germline loops: CDR1 MNHEY, CDR2 SVGEGT. CDR3 length equals 15 residues. CDR3 nucleotides: TGTGCCAGCAGCCCGGGACTAGCGGGAGTCGATGAGCAGTTCTTC. It specifies CASSPGLAGVDEQFF.

The chain carries TRBV28 and TRBJ2-1, with 8 positions matching TRBD2. Per germline, CDR1 MDHEN and CDR2 SYDVKM. The CDR3 runs to 12 residues. V was pared by 6 bases and J by 12 bases, with 7 bases of the junction left unmatched. The CDR3 DNA sequence: TGTGCCAGCAGCTCTCCGGGACTAGGGCAGTTCTTC. It translates to CASSSPGLGQFF.

This chain joins TRBV28 and TRBJ2-6, with TRBD2 matching over 8 bases. Germline lookup yields CDR1 MDHEN and CDR2 SYDVKM. J gave up 0 bases and V 8 bases, and 6 bases lay outside the gene matches. The CDR3 is made up of 16 amino acids. The CDR3 here is CASGLALNSGANVLTF. The CDR3 nucleotides read TGTGCCAGCGGACTAGCACTAAACTCTGGGGCCAACGTCCTGACTTTC.

This clonotype was recorded at least ten times. The V call is TRBV28, the J call TRBJ1-3, with no clear D. This CDR3 is 17 amino acids long. CDR1 and CDR2 from the germline V gene are MDHEN and SYDVKM. With 7 bases removed from V and 0 bases from J, the gap between germline ends came to 19 bases. The CDR3 DNA reads as TGTGCCAGCAACAACCCCCCCCCATTTAACTCTGGAAACACCATATATTTT. Protein sequence: CASNNPPPFNSGNTIYF.

This rearrangement joins TRBV20-1 to TRBJ1-3, with TRBD1 matching over 12 bases. The CDR3 totals 16 residues. V lost 3 bases to trimming and J lost 1 base; unmatched junction nucleotides: 4. CDR1 and CDR2 from the germline V gene are DFQATT and SNEGSKA (reference sequence). This CDR3 is CSASGGQGASGNTIYF. For the CDR3, the DNA is TGCAGTGCTAGCGGGGGACAGGGGGCATCTGGAAACACCATATATTTT.

This chain links TRBV12-3 or TRBV12-4 with TRBJ2-5; D is ambiguous. V shed 7 bases and J shed 0 bases, with 9 bases lying between them. This CDR3 is 13 amino acids long. CDR3 in amino acids: CASMVEYQETQYF. CDR3 DNA: TGTGCCAGCATGGTGGAGTACCAAGAGACCCAGTACTTC.

This clonotype has just a few counts. The rearrangement uses TRBV6-2 or TRBV6-3 and TRBJ2-5; 8 positions agree with TRBD1. V lost 1 base, J lost 5 bases, and 6 bases stayed unmatched. The CDR3 runs to 15 residues. Germline CDR1 MNHEY, CDR2 SVGEGT. The CDR3 here is CASSYYADRVETQYF. The CDR3 nucleotides are TGTGCCAGCAGTTACTACGCGGACAGGGTCGAGACCCAGTACTTC.

This clonotype came up a few times. The chain carries TRBV11-3 and TRBJ2-2; 7 bases map to TRBD1. Unmatched junction bases numbered 8, after V lost 9 bases and J lost 10 bases. Per germline, CDR1 SGHNT and CDR2 YENEEA. The CDR3 is 12 residues long. CDR3 sequence: CASKGATQELFF. The CDR3 region has the DNA TGTGCCAGTAAGGGGGCCACCCAGGAGCTGTTTTTT.